Sequencing of this T cell receptor (beta chain) was carried out in a study of T cells in Graves' hyperthyroidism and ophthalmopathy. Looking at the study overall: Peripheral blood was taken when the disease was first diagnosed, before any treatment began. Study-level findings and limits: Ophthalmopathy got predicted by the model a median approximately 6 months before its onset. Clonotypes that were expanded in thyroid above 0.001 mostly appeared in blood too.

The V and J ends lost 4 bases and 7 bases respectively, with 10 bases between them. The CDR3 runs to 12 residues. Per the germline V gene, CDR1 is MNHNS and CDR2 is SASEGT. This clonotype was picked up many times. Its antigen is not known. It was RNA transcripts that yielded the amplified TCR beta CDR3 regions. HTBI primers were the set used in a first-round RT-PCR of the TCR CDR3. TCRdb redid the calling of the multiplex PCR reads with MiXCR, one entry per CDR3 protein. The sample contains about 420,000 distinct CDR3 sequences, about 13% of which appear only once. The chain recombines TRBV6-1 with TRBJ1-1; D is possibly TRBD1 (5 bases). Sequencing was performed on blood. This clonotype originated in a woman under 30 with Graves' hyperthyroidism. The CDR3 loop reads CASSADSGEAFF. Written as DNA, the CDR3 is TGTGCCAGCAGTGCCGACAGTGGTGAAGCTTTCTTT.